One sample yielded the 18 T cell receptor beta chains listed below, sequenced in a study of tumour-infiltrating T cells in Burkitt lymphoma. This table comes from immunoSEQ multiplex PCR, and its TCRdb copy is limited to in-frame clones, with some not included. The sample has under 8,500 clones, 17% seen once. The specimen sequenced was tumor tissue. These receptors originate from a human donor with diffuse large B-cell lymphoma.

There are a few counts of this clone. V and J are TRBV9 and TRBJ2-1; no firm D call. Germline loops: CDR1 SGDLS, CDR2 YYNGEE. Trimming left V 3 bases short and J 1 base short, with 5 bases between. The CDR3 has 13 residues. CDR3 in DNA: TGTGCCAGCAGCGCTTCTTCCTACAATGAGCAGTTCTTC. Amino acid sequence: CASSASSYNEQFF.

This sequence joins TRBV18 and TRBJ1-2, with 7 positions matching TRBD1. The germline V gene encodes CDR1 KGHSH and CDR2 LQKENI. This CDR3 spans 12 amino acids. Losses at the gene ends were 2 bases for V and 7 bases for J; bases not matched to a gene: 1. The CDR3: CASSPTGVGYTF. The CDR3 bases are TGTGCCAGCTCACCAACAGGGGTTGGCTACACCTTC. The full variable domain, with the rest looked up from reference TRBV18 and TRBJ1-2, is NAGVMQNPRHLVRRRGQEARLRCSPMKGHSHVYWYRQLPEEGLKFMVYLQKENIIDESGMPKERFSAEFPKEGPSILRIQQVVRGDSAAYFCASSPTGVGYTFGSGTRLTVV.

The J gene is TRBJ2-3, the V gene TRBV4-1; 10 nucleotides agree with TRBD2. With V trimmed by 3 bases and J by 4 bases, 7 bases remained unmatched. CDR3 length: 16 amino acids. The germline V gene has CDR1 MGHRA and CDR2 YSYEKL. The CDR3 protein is CASSHGASGSPDTQYF. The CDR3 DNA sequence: TGCGCCAGCAGCCACGGGGCTAGCGGGAGCCCAGATACGCAGTATTTT.

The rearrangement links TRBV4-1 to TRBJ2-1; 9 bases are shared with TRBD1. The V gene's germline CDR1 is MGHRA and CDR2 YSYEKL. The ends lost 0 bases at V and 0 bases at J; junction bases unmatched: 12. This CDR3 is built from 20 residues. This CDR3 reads CASSQDRGTGTLSSYNEQFF. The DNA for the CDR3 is TGCGCCAGCAGCCAAGATCGCGGGACAGGGACGTTAAGCTCCTACAATGAGCAGTTCTTC.

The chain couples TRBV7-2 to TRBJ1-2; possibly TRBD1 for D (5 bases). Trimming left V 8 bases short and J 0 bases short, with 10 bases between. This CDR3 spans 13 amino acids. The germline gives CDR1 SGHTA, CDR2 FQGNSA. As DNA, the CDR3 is TGTGCCAGCCTCCCGGGGGCTAACTATGGCTACACCTTC. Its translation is CASLPGANYGYTF.

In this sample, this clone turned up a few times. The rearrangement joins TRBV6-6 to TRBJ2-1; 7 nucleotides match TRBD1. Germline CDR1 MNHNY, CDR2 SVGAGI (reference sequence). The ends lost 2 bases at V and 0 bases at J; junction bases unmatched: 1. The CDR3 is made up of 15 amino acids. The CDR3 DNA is TGTGCCAGCAGTTACCGGGACAGCTCCTACAATGAGCAGTTCTTC. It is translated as CASSYRDSSYNEQFF.

This chain's CDR3 is CASSPILQGIYNEQFF. Here the CDR3 DNA reads TGCGCCAGCAGCCCCATTCTCCAGGGCATATACAATGAGCAGTTCTTC. The gene calls are TRBV5-1 and TRBJ2-1, with a possible D match to TRBD1 (5 bases). From germline, CDR1 is SGHRS and CDR2 YFSETQ. The CDR3 is 16 residues long. Trimming removed 4 bases from V and 4 bases from J, with 18 bases in between.

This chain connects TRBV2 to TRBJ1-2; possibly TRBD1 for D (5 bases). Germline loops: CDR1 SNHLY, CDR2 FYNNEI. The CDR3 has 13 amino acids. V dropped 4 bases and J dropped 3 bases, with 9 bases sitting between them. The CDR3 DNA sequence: TGTGCCAGCAGTGTAGGGGAGGACTATGGCTACACCTTC. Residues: CASSVGEDYGYTF.

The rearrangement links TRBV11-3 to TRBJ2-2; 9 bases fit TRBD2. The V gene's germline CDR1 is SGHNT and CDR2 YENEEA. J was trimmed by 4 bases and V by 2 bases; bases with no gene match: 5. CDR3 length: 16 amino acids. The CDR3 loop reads CASSLRTSAPTGELFF. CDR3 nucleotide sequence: TGTGCCAGCAGCTTACGGACTAGCGCTCCCACCGGGGAGCTGTTTTTT.

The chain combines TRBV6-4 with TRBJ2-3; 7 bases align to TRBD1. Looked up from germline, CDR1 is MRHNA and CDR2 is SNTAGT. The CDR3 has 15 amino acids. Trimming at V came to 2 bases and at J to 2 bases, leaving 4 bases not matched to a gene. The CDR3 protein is CASSDQGQPTDTQYF. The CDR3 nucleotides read TGTGCCAGCAGTGACCAGGGACAGCCCACAGATACGCAGTATTTT.

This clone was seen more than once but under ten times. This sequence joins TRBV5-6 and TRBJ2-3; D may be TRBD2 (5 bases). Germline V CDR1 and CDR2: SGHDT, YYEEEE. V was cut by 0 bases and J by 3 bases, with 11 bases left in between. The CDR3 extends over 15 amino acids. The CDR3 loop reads CASSLAGLGTDTQYF. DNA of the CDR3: TGTGCCAGCAGCTTGGCGGGATTAGGGACAGATACGCAGTATTTT.

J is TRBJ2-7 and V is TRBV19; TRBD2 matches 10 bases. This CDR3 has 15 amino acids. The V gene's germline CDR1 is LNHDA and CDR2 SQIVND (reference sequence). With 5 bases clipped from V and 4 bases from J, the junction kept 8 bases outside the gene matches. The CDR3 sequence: CASSVSSGSAYEQYF. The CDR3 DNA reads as TGTGCCAGTAGTGTTTCTAGCGGGAGTGCTTACGAGCAGTACTTC.

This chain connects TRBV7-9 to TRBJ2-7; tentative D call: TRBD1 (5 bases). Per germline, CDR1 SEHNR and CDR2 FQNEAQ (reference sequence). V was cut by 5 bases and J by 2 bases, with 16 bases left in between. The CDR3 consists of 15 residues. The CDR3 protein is CASSHPTAMAYEQYF. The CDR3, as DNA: TGTGCCAGCAGCCATCCGACAGCAATGGCCTACGAGCAGTACTTC.

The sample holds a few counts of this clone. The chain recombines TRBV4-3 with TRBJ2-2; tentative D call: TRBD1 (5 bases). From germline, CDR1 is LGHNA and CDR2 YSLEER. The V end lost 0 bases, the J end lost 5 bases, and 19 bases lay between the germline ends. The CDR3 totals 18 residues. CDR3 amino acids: CASSQDLPDSRGTGELFF. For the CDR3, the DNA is TGCGCCAGCAGCCAAGATTTGCCAGATTCTAGGGGAACCGGGGAGCTGTTTTTT.

CDR3 protein: CASSPGAIVEVEYF. CDR3 bases: TGCGCCAGCAGCCCGGGGGCGATAGTTGAGGTGGAGTACTTC. The rearrangement links TRBV5-1 to TRBJ2-5; D may match TRBD1 or TRBD2 (6 bases each). The CDR3 has 14 residues. Trimming took 4 bases from V and 12 from J, leaving 22 bases between them. The germline V gene has CDR1 SGHRS and CDR2 YFSETQ.

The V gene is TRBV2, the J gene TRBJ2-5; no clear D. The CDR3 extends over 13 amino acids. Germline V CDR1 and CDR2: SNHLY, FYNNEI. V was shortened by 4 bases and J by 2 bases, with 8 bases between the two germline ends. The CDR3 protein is CASSARYQETQYF. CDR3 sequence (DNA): TGTGCCAGCAGTGCACGATATCAAGAGACCCAGTACTTC. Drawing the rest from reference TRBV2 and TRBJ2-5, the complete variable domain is EPEVTQTPSHQVTQMGQEVILRCVPISNHLYFYWYRQILGQKVEFLVSFYNNEISEKSEIFDDQFSVERPDGSNFTLKIRSTKLEDSAMYFCASSARYQETQYFGPGTRLLVL.

This chain's CDR3 is CASRDGTARYEQYF. The DNA of the CDR3 is TGTGCCAGCAGGGACGGGACAGCACGCTACGAGCAGTACTTC. This rearrangement joins TRBV6-5 to TRBJ2-7; 7 bases are shared with TRBD1. Germline loops: CDR1 MNHEY, CDR2 SVGAGI. The CDR3 is 14 residues long. V dropped 6 bases and J dropped 3; count of bases not matched to a gene: 8.

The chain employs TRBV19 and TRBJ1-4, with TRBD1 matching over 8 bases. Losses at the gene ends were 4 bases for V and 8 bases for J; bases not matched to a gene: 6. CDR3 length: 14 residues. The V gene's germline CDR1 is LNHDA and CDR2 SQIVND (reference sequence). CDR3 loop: CASSTQGALEKLFF. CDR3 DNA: TGTGCCAGTAGTACTCAGGGGGCGCTGGAAAAACTGTTTTTT.